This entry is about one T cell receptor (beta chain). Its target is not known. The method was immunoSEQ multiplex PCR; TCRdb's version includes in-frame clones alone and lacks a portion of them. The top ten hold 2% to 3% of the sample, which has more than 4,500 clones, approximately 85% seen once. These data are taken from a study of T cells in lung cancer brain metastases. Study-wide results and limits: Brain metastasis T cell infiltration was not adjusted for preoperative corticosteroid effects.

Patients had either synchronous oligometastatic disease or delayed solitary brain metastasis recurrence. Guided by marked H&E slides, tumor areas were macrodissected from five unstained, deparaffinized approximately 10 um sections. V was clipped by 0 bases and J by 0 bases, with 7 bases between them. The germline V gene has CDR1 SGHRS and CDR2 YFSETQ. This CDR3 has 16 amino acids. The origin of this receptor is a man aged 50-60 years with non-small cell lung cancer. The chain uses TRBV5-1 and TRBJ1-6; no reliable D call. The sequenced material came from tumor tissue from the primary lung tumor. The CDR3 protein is CASSLAVSSYNSPLHF. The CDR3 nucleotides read TGCGCCAGCAGCTTGGCCGTAAGCTCCTATAATTCACCCCTCCACTTT.